The next 9 T cell receptor beta chains were all read from a single sample in a study of cytomegalovirus exposure and HLA in healthy donors. The PCR made use of 60 Vbeta and 13 Jbeta primers. Sequenced by immunoSEQ multiplex PCR; TCRdb stores in-frame clones only, minus some. The sample yields some 140,000 clones, more than 75% seen once. The sample comprised PBMCs. These receptors originate from a woman in her thirties in good health and CMV-seronegative.

The chain uses TRBV7-2 and TRBJ1-4; TRBD1 matches 11 bases. V gave up 3 bases and J gave up 7 bases; unmatched junction bases: 4. The CDR3 is made up of 15 amino acids. The germline V gene has CDR1 SGHTA and CDR2 FQGNSA. CDR3 bases: TGTGCCAGCAGCTTGGCCGGGACAGGGGGTGAAAAACTGTTTTTT. As protein: CASSLAGTGGEKLFF.

This clone was seen a single time. V usage is TRBV6-5 and J usage is TRBJ1-5, with 7 bases fitting TRBD1. Germline CDR1 and CDR2: MNHEY and SVGAGI. The J segment lost 6 bases and the V segment lost 6 bases, leaving 2 bases of the junction unmatched. This CDR3 has 12 amino acids. Here the CDR3 DNA reads TGTGCCAGCAGGAACAGGGGTCAGCCCCAGCATTTT. Translation gives CASRNRGQPQHF.

The chain carries TRBV6-1 and TRBJ2-5, with no clear D. V was shortened by 1 base and J by 7 bases, with 13 bases between the two germline ends. CDR3 length: 14 residues. The V gene's germline CDR1 is MNHNS and CDR2 SASEGT. CDR3: CASSEVHPGGTQYF. CDR3 sequence (DNA): TGTGCCAGCAGTGAAGTACACCCGGGTGGGACCCAGTACTTC.

The chain couples TRBV28 to TRBJ1-5; possibly TRBD1 for D (5 bases). Germline V gives CDR1 MDHEN, CDR2 SYDVKM. This CDR3 comprises 17 residues. Trimming stripped 5 bases from V and 0 bases from J, with 17 bases between. DNA for the CDR3: TGTGCCAGCAGTCCTACTAAAGCAGGGTCTAGCAATCAGCCCCAGCATTTT. Its protein product is CASSPTKAGSSNQPQHF.

This clone was seen once. This chain uses TRBV30 with TRBJ1-2; the match to TRBD1 covers 7 bases. Unmatched junction bases numbered 15, after V lost 1 base and J lost 10 bases. There are 15 residues in the CDR3. Germline CDR1 and CDR2: GTSNPN and SVGIG (reference sequence). The CDR3 sequence is CAWSGKGASWGAYTF. The CDR3 DNA reads as TGTGCCTGGAGTGGAAAGGGGGCTAGCTGGGGCGCCTACACCTTC. The full variable domain, in which reference TRBV30 and TRBJ1-2 provide the parts outside the CDR3, is SQTIHQWPATLVQPVGSPLSLECTVEGTSNPNLYWYRQAAGRGLQLLFYSVGIGQISSEVPQNLSASRPQDRQFILSSKKLLLSDSGFYLCAWSGKGASWGAYTFGSGTRLTVV.

The genes are TRBV5-1 and TRBJ2-1; TRBD1 is a possible D gene (6 bases). The germline V and J ends were trimmed by 0 bases and 6 bases, with 13 bases remaining between them. Per germline, CDR1 SGHRS and CDR2 YFSETQ. CDR3 length: 15 residues. The CDR3 sequence: CASSLAGHEFNEQFF. In DNA, the CDR3 is TGCGCCAGCAGCTTGGCGGGACACGAATTCAATGAGCAGTTCTTC.

The genes are TRBV4-2 and TRBJ2-2, with D possibly TRBD1 on 7 matching bases. The germline V gene has CDR1 LGHNA and CDR2 YNFKEQ. The CDR3 spans 16 residues. V shed 4 bases and J shed 6 bases, with 18 bases lying between them. CDR3 sequence reads: CASSPEGTAASGELFF. The DNA of the CDR3 is TGTGCCAGCAGCCCGGAGGGGACAGCGGCATCCGGGGAGCTGTTTTTT.

CDR3 sequence reads: CASSLAGDRPPLETQYF. The DNA for the CDR3 is TGTGCCAGCAGCTTGGCCGGGGACAGGCCCCCCTTGGAGACCCAGTACTTC. The chain couples TRBV5-4 to TRBJ2-5; 8 bases map to TRBD1. This CDR3 comprises 17 residues. Germline lookup yields CDR1 SGHNT and CDR2 YYREEE (reference sequence). With 0 bases clipped from V and 5 bases from J, the junction kept 12 bases outside the gene matches.

This chain joins TRBV13 and TRBJ2-7, with 16 bases aligning to TRBD2. The CDR3 contains 18 residues. Losses at the gene ends were 4 bases for V and 0 bases for J; bases not matched to a gene: 6. Germline CDR1 reads PRHDT; CDR2 reads FYEKMQ (reference sequence). The CDR3 spells CASSSLGLAGGPSYEQYF. The CDR3 DNA follows: TGTGCCAGCAGCTCCCTGGGACTAGCGGGAGGGCCCTCCTACGAGCAGTACTTC.